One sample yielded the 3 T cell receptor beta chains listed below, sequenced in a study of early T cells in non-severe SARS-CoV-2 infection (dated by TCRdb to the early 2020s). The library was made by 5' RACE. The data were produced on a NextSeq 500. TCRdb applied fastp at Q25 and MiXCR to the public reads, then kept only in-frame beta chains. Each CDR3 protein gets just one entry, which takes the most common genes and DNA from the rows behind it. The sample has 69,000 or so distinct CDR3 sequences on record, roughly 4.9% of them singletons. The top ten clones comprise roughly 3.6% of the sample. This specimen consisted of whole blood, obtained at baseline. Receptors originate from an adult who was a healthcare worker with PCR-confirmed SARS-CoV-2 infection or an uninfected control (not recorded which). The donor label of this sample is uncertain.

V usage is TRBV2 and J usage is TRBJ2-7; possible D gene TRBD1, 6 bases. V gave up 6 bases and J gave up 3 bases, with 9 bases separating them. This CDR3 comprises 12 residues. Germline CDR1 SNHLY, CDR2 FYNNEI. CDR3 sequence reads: CASSQGRYEQYF. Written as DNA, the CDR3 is TGTGCCAGCAGCCAGGGGCGCTACGAGCAGTACTTC.

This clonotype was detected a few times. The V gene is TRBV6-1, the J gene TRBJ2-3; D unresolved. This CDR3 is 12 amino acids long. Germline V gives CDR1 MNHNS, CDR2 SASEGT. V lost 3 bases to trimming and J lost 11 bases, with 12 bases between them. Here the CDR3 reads CASSEVVLEQYF. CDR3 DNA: TGTGCCAGCAGTGAGGTTGTTCTTGAGCAGTATTTT.

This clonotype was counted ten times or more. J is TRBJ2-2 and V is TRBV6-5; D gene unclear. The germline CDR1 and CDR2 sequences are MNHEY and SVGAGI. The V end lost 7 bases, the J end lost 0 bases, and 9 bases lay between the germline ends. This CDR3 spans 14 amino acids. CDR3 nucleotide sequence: TGTGCCAGCATGGTGGCCGCGAACACCGGGGAGCTGTTTTTT. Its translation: CASMVAANTGELFF.